The clone carrying this TCR beta chain is classed as medium-sized (0.01 to 0.1%). The antigen is unknown. The data were taken from a study of T cell responses to AZD1222 COVID-19 vaccine. This CDR3 is 14 amino acids long. Per the germline V gene, CDR1 is KGHSH and CDR2 is LQKENI. After removal of 3 bases from V and 2 bases from J, the junction contained 4 bases not matched to a gene. Findings of the study overall: Across spike, vaccine-associated CD4 TCRs were found, dominant at 160-218 and 743-854.

TCRdb's table, derived via immunoSEQ multiplex PCR, lists solely in-frame clones and lacks some. The table records around 90,000 clones, approximately 86% of them present only once. This chain joins TRBV18 and TRBJ2-7, with TRBD1 matching 7 bases. This TCR was sampled from an adult in good health. This specimen consisted of peripheral blood, obtained on day 0 of AZD1222 vaccination. The CDR3 sequence is CASSPSGGTYEQYF. CDR3 bases: TGTGCCAGCTCACCCTCAGGGGGAACCTACGAGCAGTACTTC.